This entry lists 25 T cell receptor beta chains sequenced from one sample in a study of Graves' ophthalmopathy and Graves' hyperthyroidism. RNA transcripts provided the template for amplifying TCR beta CDR3 regions. Second-round multiplex PCR followed a first-round RT-PCR using HTBI primers. TCRdb re-called the multiplex PCR reads with MiXCR, one entry per CDR3 protein. The data hold about 380,000 distinct CDR3 sequences, with approximately 15% observed a single time. The specimen sequenced was peripheral blood. The source is a woman aged 18-35 years with stable Graves' hyperthyroidism.

This clonotype was counted at least ten times. This rearrangement joins TRBV11-3 to TRBJ1-1; 7 bases match TRBD1. Germline V gives CDR1 SGHNT, CDR2 YENEEA. The junction had 5 bases not matched to a gene; V was cut back by 0 bases and J by 7 bases. This CDR3 has 14 amino acids. CDR3 DNA sequence: TGTGCCAGCAGCTTAGAAGACAGGGCTGGTGAAGCTTTCTTT. Protein product: CASSLEDRAGEAFF.

This clonotype showed up many times. This chain joins TRBV19 and TRBJ2-6; D possibly matches TRBD1 or TRBD2 (5 bases each). V was trimmed by 6 bases and J by 0 bases, leaving 12 bases between them. CDR3 length: 16 amino acids. The V gene's germline CDR1 is LNHDA and CDR2 SQIVND (reference sequence). The chain's CDR3 is CASRTGRFSGANVLTF. The CDR3 bases are TGTGCCAGTAGGACGGGACGCTTCTCTGGGGCCAACGTCCTGACTTTC. Based on the CDR3 plus reference TRBV19 and TRBJ2-6, the full variable domain is DGGITQSPKYLFRKEGQNVTLSCEQNLNHDAMYWYRQDPGQGLRLIYYSQIVNDFQKGDIAEGYSVSREKKESFPLTVTSAQKNPTAFYLCASRTGRFSGANVLTFGAGSRLTVL.

This rearrangement joins TRBV6-2 or TRBV6-3 to TRBJ2-2, with 7 positions matching TRBD1. With V trimmed by 7 bases and J by 6 bases, 17 bases remained unmatched. The CDR3 is made up of 17 amino acids. Per the germline V gene, CDR1 is MNHEY and CDR2 is SVGEGT. DNA for the CDR3: TGTGCCAGCAACAACAGGGGACGTGGTTCCCATCCCGGGGAGCTGTTTTTT. Translation gives CASNNRGRGSHPGELFF.

This clonotype was recorded at least ten times. The chain combines TRBV6-5 with TRBJ2-2; 8 bases match TRBD2. Germline CDR1 is MNHEY and CDR2 is SVGAGI. V lost 2 bases to trimming and J lost 2 bases; unmatched junction nucleotides: 7. This CDR3 comprises 17 residues. The CDR3 nucleotides read TGTGCCAGCAGTTACCCCCGGGGGGGTCAAAACACCGGGGAGCTGTTTTTT. It codes for CASSYPRGGQNTGELFF.

This chain connects TRBV20-1 to TRBJ2-2; no reliable D call. Trimming stripped 6 bases from V and 5 bases from J, with 16 bases between. CDR3 length: 14 amino acids. CDR1 and CDR2 from the germline V gene are DFQATT and SNEGSKA (reference sequence). The CDR3 nucleotides are TGCAGTGCGCTAGAGGTATCCGGAACCGGGGAGCTGTTTTTT. This codes for CSALEVSGTGELFF.

This clonotype was found many times. The genes are TRBV2 and TRBJ2-7, with D hard to call. CDR3 length: 13 residues. V was cut by 5 bases and J by 1 base, with 9 bases left in between. Germline CDR1 and CDR2: SNHLY and FYNNEI. CDR3 region: CASSYSKSYEQYF. CDR3 coding DNA: TGTGCCAGCAGTTACTCAAAATCCTACGAGCAGTACTTC.

This clonotype was counted many times. The chain combines TRBV24-1 with TRBJ2-2; D possibly corresponds to TRBD1 (5 bases). The CDR3 length is 15 residues. The V gene's germline CDR1 is KGHDR and CDR2 SFDVKD. Trimming stripped 4 bases from V and 5 bases from J, with 13 bases between. The CDR3 loop reads CATSDTTVITGELFF. As DNA, the CDR3 is TGTGCCACCAGTGACACGACAGTAATTACCGGGGAGCTGTTTTTT.

As to this clonotype: A much larger clone lies a single base off, so this may be a read error. This sequence joins TRBV2 and TRBJ2-5, with D tentatively TRBD2 (6 bases). The germline V and J ends were trimmed by 2 bases and 5 bases, with 12 bases remaining between them. The germline V gene has CDR1 SNHLY and CDR2 FYNNEI. There are 14 residues in the CDR3. The DNA of the CDR3 is TGTGCCAGCAGTGAATCGGGGGAGGTGGAGACCCAGTACTTC. It is translated as CASSESGEVETQYF.

This clonotype was seen a few times. The chain couples TRBV2 to TRBJ2-4, with 10 bases fitting TRBD1. The CDR3 length is 19 residues. Germline values: CDR1 SNHLY, CDR2 FYNNEI. The J segment lost 0 bases and the V segment lost 5 bases, leaving 13 bases of the junction unmatched. The CDR3 coding sequence is TGTGCCAGCAGTCCCCTGGGGACAGGGGTGGGCCGAGCCAAAAACATTCAGTACTTC. Translating it yields CASSPLGTGVGRAKNIQYF.

Note on this clonotype: A read error may explain this, as a much larger clone is one base away. The chain uses TRBV2 and TRBJ1-1; 7 bases line up with TRBD1. The CDR3 runs to 16 residues. Per germline, CDR1 SNHLY and CDR2 FYNNEI. V shed 2 bases and J 5 bases; nucleotides not matched to a gene: 11. The DNA of the CDR3 is TGTGCCAGCAGTGAATCCCCTGCAGTGACAGGGACTGAAGCTTTCTTT. Protein product: CASSESPAVTGTEAFF.

This clonotype appeared many times. The J gene is TRBJ1-1, the V gene TRBV7-9; 7 bases are a match to TRBD1. The CDR3 loop spans 14 amino acids. Germline lookup yields CDR1 SEHNR and CDR2 FQNEAQ (reference sequence). V gave up 8 bases and J gave up 5 bases; unmatched junction bases: 11. The CDR3 nucleotides are TGTGCCAGCGACACCAGGGGGGGGAGGACTGAAGCTTTCTTT. Its translation: CASDTRGGRTEAFF.

The table lists this clonotype with many counts. The chain has TRBV27 and TRBJ1-1, with D uncertain. The V gene's germline CDR1 is MNHEY and CDR2 SMNVEV (reference sequence). The germline V and J ends were trimmed by 0 bases and 6 bases, with 11 bases remaining between them. The CDR3 covers 14 residues. This chain's CDR3 is CASSLSQLFPEAFF. The CDR3 nucleotides read TGTGCCAGCAGTTTATCCCAGTTGTTTCCTGAAGCTTTCTTT.

This clonotype was detected a few times. This sequence joins TRBV20-1 and TRBJ1-5, with D perhaps matching TRBD1 (6 bases). This CDR3 has 14 residues. V dropped 3 bases and J dropped 3 bases, with 12 bases sitting between them. Germline V gene sequence: CDR1 DFQATT, CDR2 SNEGSKA (reference sequence). The CDR3 protein is CSASRQEPNQPQHF. The DNA for the CDR3 is TGCAGTGCTAGCCGACAGGAACCCAATCAGCCCCAGCATTTT.

With respect to this clonotype: Just one base apart from a much larger clone, this may be a read error. J is TRBJ1-1 and V is TRBV19, with D perhaps matching TRBD1 (5 bases). Germline CDR1 is LNHDA and CDR2 is SQIVND (reference sequence). The CDR3 is made up of 15 amino acids. CDR3 sequence (DNA): TGTGCCAGTAGTATAAGGGACCCGGTCGGTACTGAAGCTTGCTTT. Residues: CASSIRDPVGTEACF.

This clonotype was counted many times. The V and J genes are TRBV29-1 and TRBJ1-2; 10 bases line up with TRBD1. The germline V gene encodes CDR1 SQVTM and CDR2 ANQGSEA. The CDR3 totals 14 residues. After removal of 2 bases from V and 7 bases from J, the junction contained 7 bases not matched to a gene. This chain's CDR3 is CSVESTGTGVGYTF. CDR3 DNA: TGCAGCGTTGAATCTACCGGGACAGGGGTTGGCTACACCTTC. The whole variable domain, remainder taken from reference TRBV29-1 and TRBJ1-2, is SAVISQKPSRDICQRGTSLTIQCQVDSQVTMMFWYRQQPGQSLTLIATANQGSEATYESGFVIDKFPISRPNLTFSTLTVSNMSPEDSSIYLCSVESTGTGVGYTFGSGTRLTVV.

The chain is built from TRBV7-9 and TRBJ1-1; D perhaps matches TRBD1 (6 bases). The CDR3 runs 15 residues. V was clipped by 1 base and J by 11 bases, with 20 bases between them. Germline CDR1 SEHNR, CDR2 FQNEAQ (reference sequence). In nucleotides, the CDR3 is TGTGCCAGCAGCTTAGAGGTCACAGGGCGGCGCAAGGCTTTCTTT. Amino acid sequence: CASSLEVTGRRKAFF.

This clonotype has a count of ten or more. This chain links TRBV20-1 with TRBJ2-5, with D possibly TRBD2 on 7 matching bases. Germline CDR1 reads DFQATT; CDR2 reads SNEGSKA (reference sequence). There are 15 residues in the CDR3. Trimming took off 0 bases at V and 2 bases at J, with 13 bases between the two ends. The CDR3: CSAREFGGAQETQYF. Here the CDR3 DNA reads TGCAGTGCTAGAGAATTTGGGGGGGCGCAAGAGACCCAGTACTTC.

This sequence joins TRBV4-2 and TRBJ1-2; D is unclear. This CDR3 is built from 14 residues. Germline V gives CDR1 LGHNA, CDR2 YNFKEQ. The V and J ends lost 0 bases and 4 bases respectively, with 9 bases between them. The CDR3: CASSQDERIYGYTF. CDR3 DNA: TGTGCCAGCAGCCAAGATGAGCGGATCTATGGCTACACCTTC.

Many counts were recorded for this clonotype. The CDR3 region is CASSLSRRGNEQYF. CDR3 coding DNA: TGCGCCAGCAGCTTGAGCCGCCGGGGGAACGAGCAGTACTTC. The chain has TRBV5-1 and TRBJ2-7; D is perhaps TRBD2 (6 bases). CDR3 size: 14 residues. Looked up from germline, CDR1 is SGHRS and CDR2 is YFSETQ. Trimming left V 1 base short and J 5 bases short, with 13 bases between.

This clonotype was recorded at least ten times. The junction departs from the called germline gene at one end, perhaps through a read error. The gene calls are TRBV11-1 and TRBJ1-1; D is possibly TRBD1 (5 bases). Germline V gives CDR1 SGHAT, CDR2 FQDESV (reference sequence). The CDR3 runs 18 residues. The CDR3 bases are TGTGCCAGCAGTCCACGTACCACCAGGGAGGTGGTGAACGCTGAAGCTTTCTTT. It codes for CASSPRTTREVVNAEAFF.

The genes are TRBV2 and TRBJ1-6; unclear D gene. V lost 5 bases to trimming and J lost 0 bases, with 11 bases between them. Germline V CDR1 and CDR2: SNHLY, FYNNEI. The CDR3 totals 16 residues. In DNA, the CDR3 is TGTGCCAGCAGTTGGAGGGTTAGCTCCTATAATTCACCCCTCCACTTT. As protein: CASSWRVSSYNSPLHF. Full variable domain (missing parts from reference TRBV2 and TRBJ1-6): EPEVTQTPSHQVTQMGQEVILRCVPISNHLYFYWYRQILGQKVEFLVSFYNNEISEKSEIFDDQFSVERPDGSNFTLKIRSTKLEDSAMYFCASSWRVSSYNSPLHFGNGTRLTVT.

The rearrangement uses TRBV7-2 and TRBJ1-6; D is undetermined. The V end lost 2 bases, the J end lost 8 bases, and 16 bases lay between the germline ends. CDR1 and CDR2 (germline): SGHTA, FQGNSA. The CDR3 is made up of 16 amino acids. CDR3: CASSLILGKRDSPLHF. CDR3 DNA sequence: TGTGCCAGCAGCTTAATTCTTGGAAAACGGGATTCACCCCTCCACTTT. Combining the CDR3 with reference TRBV7-2 and TRBJ1-6 gives the whole variable domain GAGVSQSPSNKVTEKGKDVELRCDPISGHTALYWYRQSLGQGLEFLIYFQGNSAPDKSGLPSDRFSAERTGGSVSTLTIQRTQQEDSAVYLCASSLILGKRDSPLHFGNGTRLTVT.

Many counts were recorded for this clonotype. The chain combines TRBV7-8 with TRBJ2-7; D perhaps matches TRBD2 (6 bases). The germline gives CDR1 SGHVS, CDR2 FQNEAQ. This CDR3 has 15 amino acids. V was cut by 0 bases and J by 6 bases, with 15 bases left in between. CDR3 sequence: CASSLAWQGGSEQYF. The CDR3 DNA is TGTGCCAGCAGCTTAGCTTGGCAGGGAGGTTCCGAGCAGTACTTC.

A word on this clonotype: Being one base from a much bigger clone, this may be a read error. Because the CDR3 is missing its conserved closing phenylalanine or tryptophan, this is likely a read error. The CDR3 DNA follows: TGTGCCAGTACTGGACAGGGAAGCACCGGGGAGCTGTTTTTA. Its translation is CASTGQGSTGELFL. The chain has TRBV19 and TRBJ2-2, with 8 nucleotides matching TRBD1. CDR3 size: 14 residues. CDR1 is LNHDA and CDR2 is SQIVND in the germline V gene (reference sequence). V trimming: 7 bases; J trimming: 4 bases; junction bases outside the gene matches: 5.

This clonotype has a count of ten or more. The chain has TRBV27 and TRBJ1-2, with D possibly being TRBD1 (6 bases). CDR3 length equals 16 residues. From germline, CDR1 is MNHEY and CDR2 SMNVEV (reference sequence). V was pared by 6 bases and J by 1 base, with 18 bases between. This CDR3 is CASRTQTGTLNYGYTF. DNA of the CDR3: TGTGCCAGCAGAACACAAACCGGGACACTTAACTATGGCTACACCTTC.